This TCR beta chain was identified in a study of shared clonotypes between healthy human individuals. Assay execution proceeded at the deep level. Repertoires were generated with immunoSEQ multiplex PCR, while TCRdb's copy carries only in-frame clones and drops some. The table lists under 120,000 clones, around 71% of them singletons. Germline values: CDR1 SGHAT, CDR2 FQDESV (reference sequence). Trimming shortened V by 1 base and J by 2 bases, and 6 bases separated the two germline ends. This CDR3 is built from 14 residues. The sample consisted of memory CD8+ T cells sorted from blood. Documented subset: CD45RO+ cells pooled with CCR7-negative TemRA cells. This sequence joins TRBV11-1 and TRBJ1-3; D perhaps matches TRBD1 (5 bases). The TCR originated in a woman aged 25 to 39 in good health. The CDR3 protein is CASSLGQTGNTIYF. The DNA of the CDR3 is TGTGCCAGCAGCTTAGGACAGACTGGAAACACCATATATTTT.